This T cell receptor (beta chain) was retrieved from a study of human T cells and chemical hapten exposure. This clonotype was detected only a few times. As for time point: patch test 3, about 24 weeks after DPC sensitization. Treatment noted: therapeutic diphenylcyclopropenone sensitization with weekly scalp DPC. The CDR3 covers 10 residues. V was clipped by 4 bases and J by 10 bases, with 8 bases between them. Looked up from germline, CDR1 is SQVTM and CDR2 is ANQGSEA. TCRdb ran MiXCR on the RACE reads and lists one entry per CDR3 protein. The repertoire has about 92,000 distinct CDR3 sequences, about a tenth of them found once; the top ten carry 1% to 1.2%.

The sequences come from whole blood, collected in connection with sensitization to the hapten diphenylcyclopropenone (DPC). The receptor's source is a woman aged 30 to 39 with alopecia areata. Some clones in this sample may be carry-over from other donors' samples. The rearrangement joins TRBV29-1 to TRBJ2-4, with no clear D. The CDR3 region is CSVAEQIQYF. The CDR3 DNA follows: TGCAGCGTTGCCGAGCAGATTCAGTACTTC.